This section outlines one TCR beta chain sequence together with its context. Its antigen is as yet unknown. V shed 5 bases, J shed 7 bases, and the junction held 3 bases outside the gene matches. The CDR3 runs to 14 residues. Germline V gives CDR1 SGHAT, CDR2 FQNNGV. Clones were sequenced by immunoSEQ multiplex PCR, and TCRdb holds only the in-frame ones, with some missing. The sample records approximately 120,000 clones, roughly 84% being singletons. This sample is part of a study of T cell responses to AZD1222 COVID-19 vaccine. The study, taken as a whole, reports: Only a handful of individuals given AZD1222 were seropositive at baseline. Within unmutated variant regions lay the reported targets of nearly half of spike-specific TCRs. Sampling that yielded the repertoires occurred only after the peak T cell response. The span of vaccine-associated CD4 TCRs extended across spike, with dominance at 160-218 and 743-854.

The material was peripheral blood, obtained on day 0 of AZD1222 vaccination. The chain couples TRBV11-2 to TRBJ1-6, with 9 bases identical to TRBD1. This TCR was sampled from an adult in good health. CDR3 protein: CASSGGQGNSPLHF. The CDR3 region has the DNA TGTGCCAGCAGCGGGGGACAGGGAAATTCACCCCTCCACTTT. The whole variable domain, filled in from reference TRBV11-2 and TRBJ1-6, reads EAGVAQSPRYKIIEKRQSVAFWCNPISGHATLYWYQQILGQGPKLLIQFQNNGVVDDSQLPKDRFSAERLKGVDSTLKIQPAKLEDSAVYLCASSGGQGNSPLHFGNGTRLTVT.